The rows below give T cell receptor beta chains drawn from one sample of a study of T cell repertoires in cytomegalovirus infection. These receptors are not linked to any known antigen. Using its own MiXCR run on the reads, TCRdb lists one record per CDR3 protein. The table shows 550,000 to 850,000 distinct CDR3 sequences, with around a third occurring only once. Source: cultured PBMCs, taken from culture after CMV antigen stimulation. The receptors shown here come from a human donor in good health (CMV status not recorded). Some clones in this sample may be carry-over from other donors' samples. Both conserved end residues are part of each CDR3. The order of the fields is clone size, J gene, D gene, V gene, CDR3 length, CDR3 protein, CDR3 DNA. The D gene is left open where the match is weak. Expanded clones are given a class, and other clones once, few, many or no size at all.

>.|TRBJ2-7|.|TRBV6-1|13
CASSSPDYYEQYF
TGTGCCAGCAGTTCACCCGACTATTACGAGCAGTACTTC
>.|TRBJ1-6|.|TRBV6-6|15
CASSATGRPDSPLHF
TGTGCCAGCAGTGCAACAGGCCGCCCTGATTCACCCCTCCACTTT
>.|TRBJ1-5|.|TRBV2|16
CASSGRPQGQWQPQHF
TGTGCCAGCAGTGGCCGACCACAGGGTCAATGGCAGCCCCAGCATTTT
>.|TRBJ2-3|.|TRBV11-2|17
CASSLGPYRVGADTQYF
TGTGCCAGCAGCTTAGGGCCATATAGAGTAGGTGCAGATACGCAGTATTTT
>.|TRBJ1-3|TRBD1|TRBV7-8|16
CASSLKNRGPGNTIYF
TGTGCCAGCAGCTTAAAAAACAGGGGACCTGGAAACACCATATATTTT
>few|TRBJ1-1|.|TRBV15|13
CATSFTAGTEAFF
TGTGCCACCAGCTTCACAGCGGGGACTGAAGCTTTCTTT
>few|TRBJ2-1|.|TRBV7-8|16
CASSDTGGRLYNEQFF
TGTGCCAGCAGCGACACTGGCGGTCGGCTCTACAATGAGCAGTTCTTC
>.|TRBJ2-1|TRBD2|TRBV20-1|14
CSAIALAGGREQFF
TGCAGTGCTATCGCACTAGCGGGAGGGCGCGAGCAGTTCTTC
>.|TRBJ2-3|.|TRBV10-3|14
CAISETSGRDTQYF
TGTGCCATCAGTGAGACATCGGGGCGGGATACGCAGTATTTT
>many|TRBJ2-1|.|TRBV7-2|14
CASSLRAARSEQFF
TGTGCCAGCAGCTTAAGGGCCGCGCGTAGTGAGCAGTTCTTC
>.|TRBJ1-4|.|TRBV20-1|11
CSASVLGWLFF
TGCAGTGCTAGTGTGCTGGGATGGCTGTTTTTT
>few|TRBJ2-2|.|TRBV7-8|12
CASSFDRGELFF
TGTGCCAGCAGCTTTGACCGCGGGGAGCTGTTTTTT
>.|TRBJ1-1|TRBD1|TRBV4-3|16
CASSRKQGALNTEAFF
TGCGCCAGCAGCCGAAAACAGGGGGCCCTGAACACTGAAGCTTTCTTT
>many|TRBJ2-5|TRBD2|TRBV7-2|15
CASSEGLAGPGTQYF
TGTGCCAGCAGCGAGGGACTAGCGGGGCCGGGGACCCAGTACTTC
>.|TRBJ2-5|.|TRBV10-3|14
CAISDSQGQETQYF
TGTGCCATCAGTGACAGTCAGGGGCAAGAGACCCAGTACTTC
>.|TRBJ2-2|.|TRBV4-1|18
CASSTRRSGAANTGELFF
TGCGCCAGCAGCACCCGGAGATCAGGAGCCGCGAACACCGGGGAGCTGTTTTTT
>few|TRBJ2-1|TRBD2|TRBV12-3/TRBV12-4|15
CASSQAGGPYNEQFF
TGTGCCAGCAGCCAAGCGGGAGGGCCCTACAATGAGCAGTTCTTC
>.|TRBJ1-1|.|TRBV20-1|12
CSAKPGQSEAFF
TGCAGTGCCAAGCCAGGACAGAGTGAAGCTTTCTTT
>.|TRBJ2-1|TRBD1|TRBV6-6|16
CASSGHLPGQGNEQFF
TGTGCCAGCAGTGGACACCTCCCGGGACAGGGTAATGAGCAGTTCTTC
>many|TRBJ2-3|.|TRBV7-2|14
CASSPRALSDTQYF
TGTGCCAGCAGCCCCCGGGCCCTGTCAGATACGCAGTATTTT
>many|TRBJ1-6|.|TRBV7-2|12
CASSLTNSPLHF
TGTGCCAGCAGCTTAACCAATTCACCCCTCCACTTT
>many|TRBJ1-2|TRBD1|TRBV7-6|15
CASSPGTGGSYGYTF
TGTGCCAGCAGTCCTGGGACAGGGGGCTCCTATGGCTACACCTTC
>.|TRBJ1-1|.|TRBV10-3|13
CAISGAADTEAFF
TGTGCCATCTCAGGGGCGGCGGACACTGAAGCTTTCTTT
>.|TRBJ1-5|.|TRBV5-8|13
CASSFGALEAQHF
TGTGCCAGCAGTTTCGGGGCTCTCGAAGCCCAGCATTTT
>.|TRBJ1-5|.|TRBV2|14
CASSLLRAPGPQHF
TGTGCCAGCAGCTTGCTCCGGGCTCCTGGGCCCCAGCATTTT
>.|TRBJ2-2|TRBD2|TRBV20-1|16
CSARGGLALNTGELFF
TGCAGTGCTAGAGGGGGACTAGCGCTAAACACCGGGGAGCTGTTTTTT
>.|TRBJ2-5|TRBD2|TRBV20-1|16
CSARGTSGRARETQYF
TGCAGTGCTAGAGGGACTAGCGGGAGGGCCCGAGAGACCCAGTACTTC
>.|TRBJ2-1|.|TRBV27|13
CASNPGHLHEQFF
TGTGCCAGCAACCCGGGACACCTGCATGAGCAGTTCTTC
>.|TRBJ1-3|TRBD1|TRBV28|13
CASSLGQTNTIYF
TGTGCCAGCAGTTTGGGACAGACAAACACCATATATTTT
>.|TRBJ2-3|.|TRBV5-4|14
CASSLQTSTDTQYF
TGTGCCAGCAGCTTACAGACAAGCACAGATACGCAGTATTTT
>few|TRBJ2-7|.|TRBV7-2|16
CASSTRGAGTRREQYF
TGTGCCAGCAGCACCCGGGGCGCAGGGACGCGTCGCGAGCAGTACTTC
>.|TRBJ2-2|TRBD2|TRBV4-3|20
CASSQDPKGLVSPNTGELFF
TGCGCCAGCAGCCAAGATCCTAAGGGACTAGTGTCCCCTAACACCGGGGAGCTGTTTTTT
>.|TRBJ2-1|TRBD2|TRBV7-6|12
CASSKTSHEQFF
TGTGCCAGCAGCAAGACTAGCCATGAGCAGTTCTTC
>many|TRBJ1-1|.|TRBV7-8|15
CASSLKSFQNTEAFF
TGTGCCAGCAGCTTAAAGTCCTTCCAGAACACTGAAGCTTTCTTT
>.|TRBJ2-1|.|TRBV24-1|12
CATRAANNEQFF
TGTGCCACCAGGGCAGCTAACAATGAGCAGTTCTTC
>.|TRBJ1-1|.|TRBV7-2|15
CASSPLLGDQFGAFF
TGTGCCAGCAGCCCCCTCCTGGGCGACCAGTTTGGAGCTTTCTTT
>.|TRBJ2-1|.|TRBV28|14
CAIKAGSRGNEQFF
TGTGCCATCAAGGCCGGATCCCGGGGTAATGAGCAGTTCTTC
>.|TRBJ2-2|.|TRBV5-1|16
CASSLGRGENTGELFF
TGCGCCAGCAGCTTGGGCAGGGGCGAGAACACCGGGGAGCTGTTTTTT
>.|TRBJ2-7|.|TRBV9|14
CASSPGESIYEQYF
TGTGCCAGCAGCCCCGGGGAGTCTATCTACGAGCAGTACTTC
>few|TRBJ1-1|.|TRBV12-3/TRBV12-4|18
CASSPGRWEGNMNTEAFF
TGTGCCAGCAGTCCCGGCCGCTGGGAGGGCAACATGAACACTGAAGCTTTCTTT
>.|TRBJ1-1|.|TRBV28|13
CASSRNRNTEAFF
TGTGCCAGCAGTAGGAATCGGAACACTGAAGCTTTCTTT
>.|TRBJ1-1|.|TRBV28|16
CASSLWGGVVNRFAFF
TGTGCCAGCAGTTTATGGGGGGGCGTAGTAAATAGGTTTGCTTTCTTT
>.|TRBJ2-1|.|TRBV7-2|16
CASSLESRLEGAEQFF
TGTGCCAGCAGCTTAGAGTCCCGACTAGAGGGGGCTGAGCAGTTCTTC
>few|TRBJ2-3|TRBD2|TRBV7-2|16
CASSLALAGGEDTQYF
TGTGCCAGCAGCTTAGCACTAGCGGGGGGGGAAGATACGCAGTATTTT
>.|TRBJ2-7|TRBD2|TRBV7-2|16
CASSSGGLGGSNEQYF
TGTGCCAGCAGCTCCGGGGGACTAGGCGGGAGCAACGAGCAGTACTTC